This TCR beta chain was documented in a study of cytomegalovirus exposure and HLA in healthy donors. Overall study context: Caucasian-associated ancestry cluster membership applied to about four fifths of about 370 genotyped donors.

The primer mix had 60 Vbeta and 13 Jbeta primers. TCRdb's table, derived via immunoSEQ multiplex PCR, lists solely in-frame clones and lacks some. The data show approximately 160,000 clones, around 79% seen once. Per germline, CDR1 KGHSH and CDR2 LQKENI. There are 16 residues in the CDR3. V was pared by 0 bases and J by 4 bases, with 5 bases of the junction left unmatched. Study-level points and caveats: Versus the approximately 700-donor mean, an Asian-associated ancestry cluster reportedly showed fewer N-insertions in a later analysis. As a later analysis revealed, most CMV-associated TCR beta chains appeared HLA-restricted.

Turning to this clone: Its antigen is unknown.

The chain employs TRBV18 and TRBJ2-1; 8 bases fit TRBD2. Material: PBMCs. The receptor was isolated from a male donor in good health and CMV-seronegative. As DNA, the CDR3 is TGTGCCAGCTCACCACCGCTCGGGGGGGCTTACAATGAGCAGTTCTTC. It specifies CASSPPLGGAYNEQFF.